This TCR beta chain was profiled in a study of cytomegalovirus exposure and HLA in healthy donors. In the study overall: The use of the same platform for the 90 to 150 validation repertoires and the approximately 690 first-cohort repertoires was reported by a later analysis.

The method was immunoSEQ multiplex PCR; TCRdb's version includes in-frame clones alone and lacks a portion of them. Counted here are under 80,000 clones, approximately 88% occurring once; the ten biggest clones make up 0.95% to 1.5%. The study's findings and limits: The authors confirmed in vitro that three CMV-associated chains were specific for CMV antigens. The study recorded 150 to 200 TCR beta chains that were cytomegalovirus-associated.

V lost 3 bases, J lost 9 bases, and 12 bases lay in between. The CDR3 is made up of 13 amino acids. In germline, CDR1 is WNHNN, CDR2 SYGVQD (reference sequence). With regard to this clone: No antigen is known for it.

The sequenced sample was PBMCs. The V call is TRBV10-1, the J call TRBJ2-1, with D uncertain. The clonotype originates from a young woman in good health and CMV-seronegative. In DNA form, the CDR3 reads TGCGCCAGCAGTGATGTAGTTGCAGGTGAGCAGTTCTTC. It translates to CASSDVVAGEQFF.